The present T cell receptor (beta chain) was sequenced within a study of blood T cell repertoires in COVID-19. Across the whole study: Some COVID-19 samples were acute and others convalescent; all came from the United States, Italy and Spain. Nucleic acid was either cDNA or gDNA, and it came from T cells, B-cell-depleted T cells, or PBMCs.

Trimming pared 1 base from V and 0 bases from J, leaving 6 bases between. CDR3 length: 14 residues. Germline V CDR1 and CDR2: LGHDT, YNNKEL (reference sequence). Original handling: Estimation of nucleated cell counts was performed using reference gene primer amplification. Some clones are missing from TCRdb's copy, which holds only in-frame ones; the method was immunoSEQ multiplex PCR. The V and J calls and the clone size are those of that table, but D and trimming were determined from the DNA. Found here are about 520,000 clones, roughly 88% of them singletons; the top ten hold 3% to 4%. Source material: peripheral blood. V is TRBV3-1 (or the pseudogene TRBV3-2) and J is TRBJ1-1; D is uncertain. The receptor was isolated from a human donor in a cohort sampled during active COVID-19. The CDR3 here is CASSQGTLNTEAFF. The CDR3 DNA is TGTGCCAGCAGCCAAGGCACTTTGAACACTGAAGCTTTCTTT.